The 2 T cell receptor beta chains below were found in one sample sequenced in a study of cytomegalovirus exposure and HLA in healthy donors. Vbeta (60) and Jbeta (13) primers were used in the PCR. The protocol was immunoSEQ multiplex PCR, while the TCRdb copy is restricted to in-frame clones and leaves out a portion. The sample has roughly 170,000 clones, about 79% seen once. Sequenced material: PBMCs. The receptors shown here come from a female donor in good health and CMV-seronegative.

This clone was seen more than once but under ten times. The chain recombines TRBV7-2 with TRBJ2-1; 8 nucleotides match TRBD1. With V trimmed by 1 base and J by 6 bases, 5 bases remained unmatched. This CDR3 has 15 amino acids. Germline V gene sequence: CDR1 SGHTA, CDR2 FQGNSA. The CDR3 DNA is TGTGCCAGCAGCTTAGGACAGGGGTATACCAATGAGCAGTTCTTC. Translation: CASSLGQGYTNEQFF.

This clone appeared once. This chain uses TRBV4-3 with TRBJ2-2; 8 bases fit TRBD2. The V gene's germline CDR1 is LGHNA and CDR2 YSLEER. CDR3 length: 17 amino acids. After removal of 0 bases from V and 5 bases from J, the junction contained 8 bases not matched to a gene. The CDR3 DNA reads as TGCGCCAGCAGCCAAGAAGTGGTCGGGAGGGAAACCGGGGAGCTGTTTTTT. This translates into CASSQEVVGRETGELFF.